This TCR beta chain derives from a study of CD8 T cells in Susac syndrome. Trimming removed 2 bases from V and 3 bases from J; junction bases left unmatched: 3. The CDR3 extends over 14 amino acids. Looked up from germline, CDR1 is GTSNPN and CDR2 is SVGIG (reference sequence). An input of roughly 0.45 to 1 ug of RNA was subjected to reverse transcription using random hexamers. TCRdb reanalysed the immunoSEQ multiplex PCR reads using MiXCR and keeps one entry per CDR3 protein. In the table there are more than 150,000 distinct CDR3 sequences, about 91% of which are singletons. The clonotype originates from a human donor in good health. The rearrangement links TRBV30 to TRBJ2-2, with 7 bases identical to TRBD2. The specimen sequenced was CD4+ T cells from PBMCs. Written as DNA, the CDR3 is TGTGCCTGGAGTTGGGGGGGGTACACCGGGGAGCTGTTTTTT. Protein product: CAWSWGGYTGELFF.